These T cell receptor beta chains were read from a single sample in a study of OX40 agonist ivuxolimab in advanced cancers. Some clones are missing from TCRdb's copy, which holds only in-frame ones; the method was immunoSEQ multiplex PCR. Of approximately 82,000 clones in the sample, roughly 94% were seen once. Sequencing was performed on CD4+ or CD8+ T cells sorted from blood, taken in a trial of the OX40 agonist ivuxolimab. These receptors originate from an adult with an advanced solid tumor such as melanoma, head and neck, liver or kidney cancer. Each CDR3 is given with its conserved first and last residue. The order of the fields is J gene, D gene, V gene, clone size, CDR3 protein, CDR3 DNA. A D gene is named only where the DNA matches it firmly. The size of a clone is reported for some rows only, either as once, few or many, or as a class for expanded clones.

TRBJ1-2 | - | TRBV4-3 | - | CASSQGPSNYGYTF | TGCGCCAGCAGCCAAGGGCCGTCTAACTATGGCTACACCTTC
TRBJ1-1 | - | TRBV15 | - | CATSNGKMNTEAFF | TGTGCCACCAGCAACGGCAAAATGAACACTGAAGCTTTCTTT
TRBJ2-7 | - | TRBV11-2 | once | CASRPGMSYEQYF | TGTGCCAGCAGACCAGGGATGTCCTACGAGCAGTACTTC
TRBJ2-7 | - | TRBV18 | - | CASSPPGTYEQYF | TGTGCCAGCTCACCTCCGGGCACCTACGAGCAGTACTTC
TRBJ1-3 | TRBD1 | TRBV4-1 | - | CASSQEPQGSGNTIYF | TGCGCCAGCAGCCAAGAACCACAGGGGTCTGGAAACACCATATATTTT
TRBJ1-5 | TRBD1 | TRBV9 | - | CASSGGGGVGDQPQHF | TGTGCCAGCAGCGGAGGAGGGGGCGTAGGCGATCAGCCCCAGCATTTT
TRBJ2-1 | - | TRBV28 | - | CASSLLNRDVSLYNEQFF | TGTGCCAGCAGTTTACTTAACCGAGACGTCTCCCTCTACAATGAGCAGTTCTTC
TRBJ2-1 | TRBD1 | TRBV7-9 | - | CASSLEARGHQDEQFF | TGTGCCAGCAGCTTAGAGGCGAGGGGGCACCAGGATGAGCAGTTCTTC
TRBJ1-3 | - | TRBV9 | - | CASSVDEDSYYSGNTIYF | TGTGCCAGCAGCGTAGACGAGGACAGTTATTACTCTGGAAACACCATATATTTT
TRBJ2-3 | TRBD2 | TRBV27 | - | CASSSFAGGGKDTQYF | TGTGCCAGCAGCAGCTTTGCGGGGGGCGGAAAAGATACGCAGTATTTT
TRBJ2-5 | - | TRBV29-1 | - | CSAHAGGKETQYF | TGCAGCGCTCACGCCGGGGGCAAGGAGACCCAGTACTTC
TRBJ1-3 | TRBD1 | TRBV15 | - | CATSRERTGRNTIYF | TGTGCCACCAGCAGAGAACGGACAGGGAGGAACACCATATATTTT
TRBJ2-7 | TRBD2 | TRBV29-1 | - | CSVEGSGGTYEQYF | TGCAGCGTTGAGGGCAGCGGGGGGACCTACGAGCAGTACTTC
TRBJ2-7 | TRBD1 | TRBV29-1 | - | CSGTYEVGQGSEQYF | TGCAGCGGGACCTATGAAGTGGGACAGGGTAGCGAGCAGTACTTC
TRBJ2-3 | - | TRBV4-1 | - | CASSPAPLAGATDTQYF | TGCGCCAGCAGCCCTGCCCCTCTCGCGGGGGCCACAGATACGCAGTATTTT
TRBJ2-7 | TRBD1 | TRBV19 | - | CASSWGQGNEQYF | TGTGCCAGTAGTTGGGGACAGGGGAACGAGCAGTACTTC
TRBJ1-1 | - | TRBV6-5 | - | CASTPTGGGAEAFF | TGTGCCAGCACCCCCACCGGCGGTGGCGCTGAAGCTTTCTTT
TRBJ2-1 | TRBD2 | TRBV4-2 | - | CASSQDSSGGSYNEQFF | TGTGCCAGCAGCCAAGATTCATCGGGAGGATCCTACAATGAGCAGTTCTTC
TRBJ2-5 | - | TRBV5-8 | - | CASSLVRYQETQYF | TGTGCCAGCAGCTTGGTACGGTACCAAGAGACCCAGTACTTC
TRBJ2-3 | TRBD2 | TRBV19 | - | CASSSEVAGGRGTQYF | TGTGCCAGTAGTTCCGAGGTAGCGGGGGGGAGGGGTACGCAGTATTTT
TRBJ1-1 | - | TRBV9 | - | CASSVGGLTEAFF | TGTGCCAGCAGTGTCGGGGGACTGACTGAAGCTTTCTTT
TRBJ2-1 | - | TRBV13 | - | CASSLAPGNEQFF | TGTGCCAGCAGCTTAGCCCCGGGCAATGAGCAGTTCTTC
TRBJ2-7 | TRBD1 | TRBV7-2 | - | CASRYAGGSYEQYF | TGTGCCAGCAGGTACGCAGGGGGCTCCTACGAGCAGTACTTC
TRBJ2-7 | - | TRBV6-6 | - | CASIGGGGNEQYF | TGTGCCAGCATAGGGGGTGGAGGGAACGAGCAGTACTTC
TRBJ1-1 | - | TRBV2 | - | CASSDTTWEAFF | TGTGCCAGCAGCGACACTACCTGGGAAGCTTTCTTT
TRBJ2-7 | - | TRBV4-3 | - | CASSHQRGDGETSDEQYF | TGCGCCAGCAGCCACCAACGGGGTGATGGTGAAACCTCCGACGAGCAGTACTTC
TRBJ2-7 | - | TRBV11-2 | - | CASSLVAPYEQYF | TGTGCCAGCAGCTTAGTGGCGCCCTACGAGCAGTACTTC
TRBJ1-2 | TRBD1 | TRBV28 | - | CASSRDRVNGYTF | TGTGCCAGCAGCCGAGACAGGGTAAATGGCTACACCTTC
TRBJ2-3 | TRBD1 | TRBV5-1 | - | CASSPKTGADTQYF | TGCGCCAGCAGTCCGAAAACAGGGGCAGATACGCAGTATTTT
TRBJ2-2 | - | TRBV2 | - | CASSESPRGNTGELFF | TGTGCCAGCAGTGAAAGCCCACGGGGAAACACCGGGGAGCTGTTTTTT
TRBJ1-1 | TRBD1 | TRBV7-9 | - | CASSETGQGVEAFF | TGTGCCAGCAGCGAGACGGGACAGGGGGTCGAAGCTTTCTTT
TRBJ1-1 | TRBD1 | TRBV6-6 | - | CASTGTGATEAFF | TGTGCCAGCACAGGGACAGGGGCCACTGAAGCTTTCTTT
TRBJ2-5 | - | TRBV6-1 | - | CASSHLPGTQYF | TGTGCCAGCAGTCACCTTCCCGGGACCCAGTACTTC
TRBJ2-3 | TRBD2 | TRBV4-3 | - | CASSQDWGGTDTQYF | TGCGCCAGCAGCCAAGATTGGGGGGGGACAGATACGCAGTATTTT
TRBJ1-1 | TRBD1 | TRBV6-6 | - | CASIKQGGWSTEAFF | TGTGCCAGTATCAAACAGGGGGGATGGAGCACTGAAGCTTTCTTT
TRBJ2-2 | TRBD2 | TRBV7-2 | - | CASSFGLAGNTGELFF | TGTGCCAGCAGCTTCGGGCTAGCGGGGAACACCGGGGAGCTGTTTTTT
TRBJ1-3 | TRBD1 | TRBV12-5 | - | CASGLGQGGGNTIYF | TGTGCTAGTGGACTCGGACAGGGCGGAGGAAACACCATATATTTT
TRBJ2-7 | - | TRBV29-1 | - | CSVERRDEQYF | TGCAGCGTTGAACGGCGTGACGAGCAGTACTTC
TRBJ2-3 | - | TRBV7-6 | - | CASSPQGVSTDTQYF | TGTGCCAGCAGCCCACAGGGCGTCAGCACAGATACGCAGTATTTT
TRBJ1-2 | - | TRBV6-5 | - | CASKQPGPGDGYTF | TGTGCCAGCAAACAACCGGGACCTGGAGATGGCTACACCTTC
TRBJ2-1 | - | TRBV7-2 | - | CASSLRLASSNEQFF | TGTGCCAGCAGCTTAAGGCTAGCATCTTCCAATGAGCAGTTCTTC